One and the same sample provided the 7 T cell receptor beta chains below, sequenced in a study of blood T cell repertoires in COVID-19. Sequencing used immunoSEQ multiplex PCR; TCRdb keeps in-frame clones, though not all of them. The profile shows roughly 150,000 clones, more than 70% of them singletons. Sequencing input: peripheral blood. These TCRs come from a woman of 80 years or more with active or convalescent COVID-19.

This sequence joins TRBV29-1 and TRBJ2-7, with D unresolved. Germline V gives CDR1 SQVTM, CDR2 ANQGSEA. The CDR3 is 13 amino acids. V lost 4 bases and J 0 bases, leaving 10 bases between the germline ends. The DNA of the CDR3 is TGCAGCGTTGTGGCGGTAAGCTCCTACGAGCAGTACTTC. It yields the protein CSVVAVSSYEQYF.

V and J are TRBV29-1 and TRBJ2-1; possible D gene TRBD1, 5 bases. Germline CDR1 is SQVTM and CDR2 is ANQGSEA. CDR3 length: 14 residues. Trimming cost V 4 bases and J 3 bases, with 13 bases left between them. CDR3 nucleotides: TGCAGCGTTGCGAGACAGTGGAGCTACAATGAGCAGTTCTTC. Residues: CSVARQWSYNEQFF.

The rearrangement links TRBV7-8 to TRBJ1-1, with TRBD1 matching over 7 bases. The CDR3 has 15 residues. V was pared by 5 bases and J by 5 bases, with 11 bases of the junction left unmatched. Per germline, CDR1 SGHVS and CDR2 FQNEAQ. CDR3 coding DNA: TGTGCCAGCAGCATCGACAGGGCCCAAACGACTGAAGCTTTCTTT. As protein: CASSIDRAQTTEAFF.

The gene calls are TRBV15 and TRBJ1-1; 7 positions match TRBD1. Germline CDR1 reads LNHNV; CDR2 reads YYDKDF (reference sequence). This CDR3 comprises 12 residues. V dropped 0 bases and J dropped 10; count of bases not matched to a gene: 2. The CDR3: CATSRDTGVAFF. CDR3 sequence (DNA): TGTGCCACCAGCAGAGACACAGGGGTAGCTTTCTTT.

A single count supports this clone. The chain joins TRBV6-6 to TRBJ1-6; a weak D match, TRBD1 (6 bases). From germline, CDR1 is MNHNY and CDR2 SVGAGI (reference sequence). V lost 6 bases and J 9 bases, leaving 21 bases between the germline ends. The CDR3 has 16 amino acids. CDR3 region: CASRIATDRLGSPLHF. As DNA, the CDR3 is TGTGCCAGCAGGATAGCGACGGACAGACTTGGTTCACCCCTCCACTTT.

The chain uses TRBV4-1 and TRBJ1-2; TRBD1 agrees at 8 bases. CDR3 length equals 13 residues. Germline loops: CDR1 MGHRA, CDR2 YSYEKL. J gave up 8 bases and V 3 bases, and 5 bases lay outside the gene matches. The CDR3 region has the DNA TGCGCCAGCAGCCACCAGGGGGCCGGAGGCTACACCTTC. It codes for CASSHQGAGGYTF.

The rearrangement links TRBV6-4 to TRBJ1-6; 9 nucleotides match TRBD1. Germline CDR1 and CDR2: MRHNA and SNTAGT. The CDR3 is 15 residues long. J was trimmed by 7 bases and V by 5 bases; bases with no gene match: 6. The CDR3 reads CASSSTGTGNSPLHF. The CDR3, as DNA: TGTGCCAGCAGTTCCACCGGGACAGGGAATTCACCCCTCCACTTT.